This passage covers 6 T cell receptor beta chains from one sample sequenced in a study of OX40 agonist ivuxolimab in advanced cancers. Assay: immunoSEQ multiplex PCR; the TCRdb copy retains only in-frame clones and omits some. The table has around 19,000 clones, roughly 85% seen once; the top ten hold less than 20%. Specimen: CD4+ or CD8+ T cells sorted from blood, collected in a trial of the OX40 agonist ivuxolimab. These receptors all come from an adult with an advanced solid tumor such as melanoma, head and neck, liver or kidney cancer.

The V call is TRBV6-1, the J call TRBJ1-5; D call uncertain. Trimming took off 7 bases at V and 0 bases at J, with 13 bases between the two ends. From germline, CDR1 is MNHNS and CDR2 SASEGT. The CDR3 contains 15 residues. CDR3 coding DNA: TGTGCCAGCAAGGGCGACAACCTTAGCAATCAGCCCCAGCATTTT. Its translation: CASKGDNLSNQPQHF.

The V gene is TRBV27, the J gene TRBJ1-1, with 9 nucleotides matching TRBD1. Trimming took 6 bases from V and 2 from J; bases not matched to a gene: 13. This CDR3 contains 17 residues. Germline CDR1 reads MNHEY; CDR2 reads SMNVEV (reference sequence). This chain's CDR3 is CASSATGGGRVNTEAFF. The CDR3 bases are TGTGCCAGCAGCGCTACAGGGGGCGGTAGGGTCAACACTGAAGCTTTCTTT.

This clone has only one observation. The chain combines TRBV5-1 with TRBJ2-6; D is unresolved. The CDR3 runs 15 residues. In germline, CDR1 is SGHRS, CDR2 YFSETQ. Trimming pared 4 bases from V and 0 bases from J, leaving 8 bases between. As DNA, the CDR3 is TGCGCCAGCAGCCAACAGAGCTCTGGGGCCAACGTCCTGACTTTC. It specifies CASSQQSSGANVLTF.

The V and J genes are TRBV9 and TRBJ2-1; 11 bases fit TRBD2. The CDR3 has 18 residues. Germline CDR1 SGDLS, CDR2 YYNGEE. V was pared by 0 bases and J by 0 bases, with 5 bases of the junction left unmatched. The CDR3 DNA is TGTGCCAGCAGCGTAGGTCTAGCGGGGGGACTCTCCTACAATGAGCAGTTCTTC. Its translation is CASSVGLAGGLSYNEQFF.

The chain employs TRBV11-2 and TRBJ2-3; 9 bases fit TRBD2. V lost 4 bases, J lost 2 bases, and 7 bases stayed unmatched. The CDR3 is 16 amino acids. CDR1 and CDR2 from the germline V gene are SGHAT and FQNNGV. CDR3 nucleotide sequence: TGTGCCAGCAGCTCACGTATAGCGGGAGCCACAGATACGCAGTATTTT. Amino acid sequence: CASSSRIAGATDTQYF.

The chain is built from TRBV27 and TRBJ2-5; D assignment may be TRBD1 or TRBD2 (5 bases each). Looked up from germline, CDR1 is MNHEY and CDR2 is SMNVEV (reference sequence). Trimming pared 4 bases from V and 5 bases from J, leaving 26 bases between. This CDR3 has 18 amino acids. This CDR3 is CASSSGTHPSSGYETQYF. In nucleotides, the CDR3 is TGTGCCAGCAGTTCCGGGACCCACCCCTCCTCTGGCTATGAGACCCAGTACTTC.